This TCR beta chain was documented in a study of blood T cell repertoires in COVID-19 (dated by TCRdb to about 2020). For context, the study as a whole: The collaborator samples originated in the United States, Italy and Spain and spanned the acute and convalescent phases of COVID-19. The prospective study material was composed of cDNA or gDNA derived from T cells, B-cell-depleted T cells, or PBMCs. Where available, HLA class I and class II types were obtained from metadata supplied by the sample provider rather than from assay-based typing. A de-identified subject ID, COVID-19 status, age in years and sex were almost always included in the sample metadata. Deeply sampled blood TCRbeta repertoires from subjects exposed to, actively infected with, or recovered from COVID-19 were included in the dataset. The repertoires were released in a freely available public database intended as a resource for research on the immune response to SARS-CoV-2. The samples were drawn from the first 160 participants of the ongoing ImmuneRACE study and from 950 to 1,500 subjects provided by 6 global collaborators. General study outcomes and caveats: How much clinical and demographic metadata was included differed by source and by participant, and the metadata was provided uncurated.

TCRbeta CDR3 regions were amplified from genomic DNA using the immunoSEQ Assay, a bias-controlled multiplex PCR. Regarding the original processing steps: The number of nucleated cells in each sample was estimated from the amplification of reference gene primers within the assay. To quantify the absolute abundance of each unique TCRbeta CDR3 rearrangement, sequence reads were collapsed and filtered. Productive Simpson clonality was computed per sample as the square root of Simpson's diversity index over productive rearrangements. TCRdb re-hosts the immuneACCESS table, in-frame sequences only. Its copies lack some clones; in the studies checked, an unresolved V gene accounts for under half of them, and the cause for the rest is not known. V and J calls and clone size are given by that table; D and trimming were obtained from the DNA. This sample has approximately 350,000 clones in its table, and around 90% of those were observed once. The ten largest clones add up to around 3% of the sample.

A note on this clone: Its antigen specificity is not known. Base qualities are missing; no much larger clone stands one base away.

One collaborating source in Seattle enrolled patients while the patients were actively infected and followed the patients over time throughout the course of disease. The collaborating institutions used their own protocols to collect whole blood in K2EDTA tubes. Collaborator samples were shipped for TCRbeta analysis as frozen whole blood, isolated PBMCs, or DNA extracted from either sample type. From the germline V gene (reference sequence), CDR1 is GTSNPN and CDR2 is SVGIG. The CDR3, from cysteine to phenylalanine, totals 15 residues. Solely the CDR3 DNA is kept, with 45 bases framed from the first base. V is shortened by 5 bases, J by 0 bases, and the region joining them spans 16 bases.

The rearranged segments are TRBV30 and TRBJ1-1; the D gene identity is not certain. The receptor was isolated from a woman in her thirties with COVID-19, enrolled during active disease. The sequenced sample consisted of peripheral blood. CDR3 reads: CAWSSSINMNTEAFF. The DNA sequence follows: TGTGCCTGGTCCTCTTCGATAAACATGAACACTGAAGCTTTCTTT.